Listed below are T cell receptor beta chains from one sample, sequenced in a study of follicular helper T cells after annual influenza vaccination. Using immunoSEQ multiplex PCR, the repertoire was profiled, and TCRdb retains in-frame clones only, with some absent. The data contain 3,000 to 4,000 clones, about 86% of them singletons. The specimen was CXCR5+ CD38- circulating T follicular helper cells from blood, collected 7 days after influenza vaccination. These receptors originate from an adult who received the influenza vaccine. CDR3s include the opening cysteine and the closing phenylalanine or tryptophan. The D gene is left open where the match is weak. Rows give clone size only sometimes, using once, few, many, or a class for an expanded clone.

j_call,d_call,v_call,cdr3_length,clone_size,cdr3_nt,cdr3_aa
TRBJ1-5,-,TRBV19,15,-,TGTGCCAGTAGTACCTTTACAGGGTGGTCTCAGCCCCAGCATTTT,CASSTFTGWSQPQHF
TRBJ1-1,TRBD1,TRBV19,13,few,TGTGCCAGTAGCGGACAGGGGAACACTGAAGCTTTCTTT,CASSGQGNTEAFF
TRBJ2-7,TRBD2,TRBV4-1,18,-,TGCGCCAGCAGCAAGGGGACTAGCGACCAAAAAAGCTCCTACGAGCAGTACTTC,CASSKGTSDQKSSYEQYF
TRBJ2-1,-,TRBV4-3,18,-,TGCGCCAGCAGCCAAGTGATCTCCGTCGGGGAAGTTTACAATGAGCAGTTCTTC,CASSQVISVGEVYNEQFF
TRBJ2-1,TRBD1,TRBV18,15,-,TGTGCCAGCTCCCTGGGACAGGGCTCCTACAATGAGCAGTTCTTC,CASSLGQGSYNEQFF
TRBJ2-5,TRBD2,TRBV29-1,15,-,TGCAGCGTTGATTGGGGGGGGAGTACGGAAGAGACCCAGTACTTC,CSVDWGGSTEETQYF
TRBJ1-2,-,TRBV5-8,15,once,TGTGCCAGCAGCTTGGCCCAGATTATACTTTATGGCTACACCTTC,CASSLAQIILYGYTF
TRBJ2-1,-,TRBV11-2,14,-,TGTGCCAGCAGCCACCGACTAGAGAACAATGAGCAGTTCTTC,CASSHRLENNEQFF
TRBJ2-3,-,TRBV7-9,13,-,TGTGCCAGCATGACCACTTTCACAGATACGCAGTATTTT,CASMTTFTDTQYF
TRBJ1-2,TRBD1,TRBV7-8,14,-,TGTGCCAGCAGCTTACAGGCAGGGGGGTATGGCTACACCTTC,CASSLQAGGYGYTF
TRBJ1-4,-,TRBV18,13,-,TGTGCCAGCTCACCCCGAAGGGATGAAAAACTGTTTTTT,CASSPRRDEKLFF
TRBJ2-6,-,TRBV9,12,-,TGTGCCAGCAGAACTGGGGCCAACGTCCTGACTTTC,CASRTGANVLTF
TRBJ2-2,TRBD1,TRBV6-1,15,-,TGTGCCAGCAACCGGGACAGGGCGAACACCGGGGAGCTGTTTTTT,CASNRDRANTGELFF
TRBJ2-3,-,TRBV7-7,16,-,TGTGCTAGCAGCTTAGGCCCAGGGGTGGGCACAGATACGCAGTATTTT,CASSLGPGVGTDTQYF
TRBJ1-1,TRBD1,TRBV6-1,15,-,TGTGCCAGCACCCACCCGGGACAGGGGAACACTGAAGCTTTCTTT,CASTHPGQGNTEAFF
TRBJ1-1,-,TRBV27,14,-,TGTGCCAGCAGTTCCCTGGGGGGGGGACGGGAAGCTTTCTTT,CASSSLGGGREAFF
TRBJ2-7,TRBD1,TRBV27,15,once,TGTGCCAGCAGGGGGGCGGGACAGGGTTCCTACGAGCAGTACTTC,CASRGAGQGSYEQYF
TRBJ2-1,-,TRBV29-1,11,-,TGCAGCGTTGATTCCTACAATGAGCAGTTCTTC,CSVDSYNEQFF
TRBJ2-7,TRBD2,TRBV4-2,15,-,TGTGCCAGCAGCAAAACTAGCGGGGGGGCCTACGAGCAGTACTTC,CASSKTSGGAYEQYF
TRBJ1-2,-,TRBV5-5,14,-,TGTGCCAGCAGCTCGGACAGCCTTAACTATGGCTACACCTTC,CASSSDSLNYGYTF
TRBJ1-2,-,TRBV25-1,13,-,TGTGCCAGCAGTTTAGGGACTAACTATGGCTACACCTTC,CASSLGTNYGYTF
TRBJ1-2,-,TRBV25-1,11,-,TGTGCCAGCAGTCGGAACTATGGCTACACCTTC,CASSRNYGYTF
TRBJ2-5,TRBD2,TRBV5-6,14,-,TGTGCCAGCAGCTTGGCTGCTAGCGGGGAGACCCAGTACTTC,CASSLAASGETQYF
TRBJ2-5,-,TRBV7-6,12,-,TGTGCCAGCAGCTTAGTAGGGGAGACCCAGTACTTC,CASSLVGETQYF
TRBJ2-7,-,TRBV5-1,14,few,TGCGCCAGCAGCTTGGTTGCAGGGTCTAGCGAGCAGTACTTC,CASSLVAGSSEQYF
TRBJ1-2,-,TRBV8-2,15,-,TGTGGCAGTGATGGCAGGATAACGAAGACCTATGGCTACACCTTC,CGSDGRITKTYGYTF
TRBJ1-3,-,TRBV5-6,15,few,TGTGCCAGCAGCTTGGGGGTCGGCCTCGGAAACACCATATATTTT,CASSLGVGLGNTIYF
TRBJ1-2,TRBD1,TRBV5-1,15,-,TGCGCCGGCCTCCGGGACAGGGTGGCTAACTATGGCTACACCTTC,CAGLRDRVANYGYTF
TRBJ2-3,-,TRBV7-9,15,-,TGTGCCAGCAGCTTATTCAGGCGCGGCACAGATACGCAGTATTTT,CASSLFRRGTDTQYF
TRBJ2-1,TRBD2,TRBV10-2,15,-,TGCGCCAGCAGCCTTAGCGGGGGTTCCTACAATGAGCAGTTCTTC,CASSLSGGSYNEQFF
TRBJ1-6,-,TRBV10-3,13,few,TGTGCCATCAGTGCGCTAGAGGATTCACCCCTCCACTTT,CAISALEDSPLHF
TRBJ2-5,-,TRBV4-3,15,-,TGCGCCAGCAGCCAAGGTCGAACGGAACGAGAGACCCAGTACTTC,CASSQGRTERETQYF
TRBJ2-7,TRBD1,TRBV7-2,14,-,TGTGCCACCGGGACAGGTCTCAGCTCCTACGAGCAGTACTTC,CATGTGLSSYEQYF
TRBJ2-5,TRBD2,TRBV25-1,16,-,TGTGCCAGCAGACTAGCGGGGGGGCCGGGGCAAGAGACCCAGTACTTC,CASRLAGGPGQETQYF
TRBJ2-3,TRBD2,TRBV6-6,16,-,TGTGCCAGCAGCCGGGGTGGACTGGGTAGCGGGGATACGCAGTATTTT,CASSRGGLGSGDTQYF
TRBJ1-4,-,TRBV7-2,14,-,TGTGCCAGCAGCTTAGACGGGGGGCGCGAAAAACTGTTTTTT,CASSLDGGREKLFF
TRBJ1-2,-,TRBV28,13,-,TGTGCCAGCAGCCAAGAGGTAAACTATGGCTACACCTTC,CASSQEVNYGYTF
TRBJ1-3,-,TRBV28,15,-,TGTGCCAGCAGTTTATCAGAGGGGGGGAGAAACACCATATATTTT,CASSLSEGGRNTIYF
TRBJ2-1,TRBD2,TRBV19,15,-,TGTGCCAGTAGTCTTCGAACTAGCGGGGGTGATGAGCAGTTCTTC,CASSLRTSGGDEQFF
TRBJ2-7,-,TRBV29-1,14,-,TGCAGCGTGCGGTACTTGGCGGATTCCTACGAGCAGTACTTC,CSVRYLADSYEQYF
TRBJ2-1,-,TRBV7-2,14,-,TGTGCCAGCAGTAACAAAGACAGCTACAATGAGCAGTTCTTC,CASSNKDSYNEQFF
TRBJ1-3,TRBD1,TRBV9,15,few,TGTGCCAGCAGCGCCGGACAGGGGGCGGGAAACACCATATATTTT,CASSAGQGAGNTIYF
TRBJ1-2,-,TRBV5-1,14,-,TGCGCCAGCAGCCCGGACCCTTCGGGCTATGGCTACACCTTC,CASSPDPSGYGYTF
TRBJ2-3,-,TRBV9,14,-,TGTGCCAGCAGCGTAGAGGCCCGAGCGGATACGCAGTATTTT,CASSVEARADTQYF
TRBJ1-2,-,TRBV4-3,15,once,TGCGCCAGCAGCCAAGATCTGGGACACGACTATGGCTACACCTTC,CASSQDLGHDYGYTF
TRBJ2-3,-,TRBV7-2,16,-,TGTGCCAGCAGCCCAAACCTCCTGACTAGCACAGATACGCAGTATTTT,CASSPNLLTSTDTQYF
TRBJ1-1,-,TRBV7-9,13,-,TGTGCCAGCAGCTTTGACGGTTACACTGAAGCTTTCTTT,CASSFDGYTEAFF
TRBJ1-1,-,TRBV12-5,12,-,TGTGCTAGTGGTCAAGAGACAGATGAAGCTTTCTTT,CASGQETDEAFF
TRBJ1-1,TRBD1,TRBV7-9,14,few,TGTGCCAGCTCCTTGACAGGGGGTGTCTCTGAAGCTTTCTTT,CASSLTGGVSEAFF
TRBJ2-6,TRBD1,TRBV27,19,once,TGTGCCAGCAGTCACCCCCCGGGACAGGGAATCTCTGGGGCCAACGTCCTGACTTTC,CASSHPPGQGISGANVLTF
TRBJ2-1,-,TRBV7-3,13,-,TGTGCCAGCAGCTTCACGGTTAAGGATGAGCAGTTCTTC,CASSFTVKDEQFF
TRBJ1-4,-,TRBV18,15,once,TGTGCCAGCTCATCCCCGGGAGGCAGCGTTGAAAAACTGTTTTTT,CASSSPGGSVEKLFF
TRBJ2-7,-,TRBV11-2,13,-,TGTGCCAGCAGTTTCGGGGGGCCAGAAGAGCAGTACTTC,CASSFGGPEEQYF
TRBJ1-4,TRBD1,TRBV5-5,14,-,TGTGCCAGCAGCCCACAGGGGCGGGATGAAAAACTGTTTTTT,CASSPQGRDEKLFF
TRBJ2-6,-,TRBV6-1,15,-,TGTGCCAGCCTTTGGAGATGGGATGGGGCCAACGTCCTGACTTTC,CASLWRWDGANVLTF
TRBJ2-7,-,TRBV7-2,14,-,TGTGCCAGCAGCTTCCCGGCCAGGAACTACGAGCAGTACTTC,CASSFPARNYEQYF
TRBJ2-3,TRBD1,TRBV6-6,14,-,TGTGCCGGACTCCGGGACAGGGGCACAGATACGCAGTATTTT,CAGLRDRGTDTQYF